This T cell receptor (beta chain) was sequenced during a study of post-analysis software for immune sequencing data. In regard to this clonotype: Its antigen remains unidentified.

Notes on the study in general: Pronounced co-clustering by F measure was evident among identically batched samples. Patients had higher frequencies than controls of roughly 5 TRBV segments, including TRBV5-6, TRBV5-1 and TRBV20-1.

Germline V gene lookup returns CDR1 MNHNY and CDR2 SVGAGI (reference sequence). V lost 5 bases, J lost 1 base, and 9 bases stayed unmatched. The CDR3 totals 16 residues. Every TCR beta cDNA library bore unique molecular identifiers. Some 500,000 cDNA molecules were obtained per 1 to 10 million input T cells. TCRdb re-derived calls from the PCR reads in MiXCR, one entry per CDR3 protein. The sample carries hundreds of thousands of distinct CDR3 sequences, more than 50% recorded once. The chain recombines TRBV6-6 with TRBJ1-1; 8 bases map to TRBD1. The receptor's source is a girl aged 2 to 10 with multiple sclerosis. Sequences were obtained from blood. The CDR3 loop reads CASSTDRGLGNTEAFF. Here the CDR3 DNA reads TGTGCCAGCAGTACTGACAGGGGCCTTGGGAACACTGAAGCTTTCTTT.